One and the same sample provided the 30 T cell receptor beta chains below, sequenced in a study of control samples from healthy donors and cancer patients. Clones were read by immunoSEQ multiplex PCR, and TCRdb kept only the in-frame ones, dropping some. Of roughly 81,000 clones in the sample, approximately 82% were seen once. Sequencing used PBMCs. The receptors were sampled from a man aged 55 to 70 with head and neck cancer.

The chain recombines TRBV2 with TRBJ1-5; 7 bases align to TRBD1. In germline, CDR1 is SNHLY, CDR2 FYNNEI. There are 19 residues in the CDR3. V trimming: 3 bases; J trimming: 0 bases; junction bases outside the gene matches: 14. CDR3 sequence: CASSEGPGQNFYSNQPQHF. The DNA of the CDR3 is TGTGCCAGCAGTGAGGGGCCGGGACAGAACTTTTATAGCAATCAGCCCCAGCATTTT.

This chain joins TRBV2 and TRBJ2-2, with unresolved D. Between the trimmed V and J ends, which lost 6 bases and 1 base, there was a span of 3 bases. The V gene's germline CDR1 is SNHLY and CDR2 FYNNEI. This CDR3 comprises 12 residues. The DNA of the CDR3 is TGTGCCAGCAGGATGAACACCGGGGAGCTGTTTTTT. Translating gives CASRMNTGELFF. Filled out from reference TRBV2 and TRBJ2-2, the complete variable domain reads EPEVTQTPSHQVTQMGQEVILRCVPISNHLYFYWYRQILGQKVEFLVSFYNNEISEKSEIFDDQFSVERPDGSNFTLKIRSTKLEDSAMYFCASRMNTGELFFGEGSRLTVL.

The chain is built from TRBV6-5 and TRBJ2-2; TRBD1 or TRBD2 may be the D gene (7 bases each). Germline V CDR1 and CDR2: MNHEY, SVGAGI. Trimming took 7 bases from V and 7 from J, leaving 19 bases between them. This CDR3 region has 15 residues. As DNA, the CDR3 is TGTGCCAGCACCAGGGGGGGGGCTGGGGGCGGGGAGCTGTTTTTT. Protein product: CASTRGGAGGGELFF.

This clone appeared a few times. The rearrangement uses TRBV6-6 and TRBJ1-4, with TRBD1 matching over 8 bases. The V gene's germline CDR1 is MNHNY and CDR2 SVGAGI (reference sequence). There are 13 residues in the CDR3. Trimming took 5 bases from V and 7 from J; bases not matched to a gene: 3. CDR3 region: CASSDRGREKLFF. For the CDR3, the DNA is TGTGCCAGCAGTGACAGGGGACGTGAAAAACTGTTTTTT.

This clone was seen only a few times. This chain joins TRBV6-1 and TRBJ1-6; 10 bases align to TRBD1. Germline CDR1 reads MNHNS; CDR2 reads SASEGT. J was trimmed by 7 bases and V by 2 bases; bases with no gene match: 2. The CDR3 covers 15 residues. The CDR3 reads CASSETGQGNSPLHF. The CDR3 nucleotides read TGTGCCAGCAGTGAAACGGGACAGGGGAATTCACCCCTCCACTTT.

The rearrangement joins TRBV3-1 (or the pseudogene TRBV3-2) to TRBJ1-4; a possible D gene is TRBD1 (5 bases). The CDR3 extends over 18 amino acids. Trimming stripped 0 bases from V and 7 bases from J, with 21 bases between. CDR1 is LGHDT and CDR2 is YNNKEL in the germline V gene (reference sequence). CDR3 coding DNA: TGTGCCAGCAGCCAAGATCGAGGGGCAGGACTAAGACGTGAAAAACTGTTTTTT. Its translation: CASSQDRGAGLRREKLFF.

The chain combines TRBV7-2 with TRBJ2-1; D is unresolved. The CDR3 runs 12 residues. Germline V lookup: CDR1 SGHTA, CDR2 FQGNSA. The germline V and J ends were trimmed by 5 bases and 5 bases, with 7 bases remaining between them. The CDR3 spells CASSKAHNEQFF. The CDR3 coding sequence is TGTGCCAGCAGCAAAGCCCACAATGAGCAGTTCTTC.

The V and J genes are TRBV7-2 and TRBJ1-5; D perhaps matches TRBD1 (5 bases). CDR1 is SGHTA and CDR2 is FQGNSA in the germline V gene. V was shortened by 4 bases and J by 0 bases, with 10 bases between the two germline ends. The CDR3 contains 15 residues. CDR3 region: CASSWGRGSNQPQHF. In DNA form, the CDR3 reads TGTGCCAGCAGCTGGGGACGGGGTAGCAATCAGCCCCAGCATTTT.

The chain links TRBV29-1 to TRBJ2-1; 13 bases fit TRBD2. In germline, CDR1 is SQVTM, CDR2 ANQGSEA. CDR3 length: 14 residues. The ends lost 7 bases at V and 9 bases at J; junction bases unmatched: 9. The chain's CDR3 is CSALLRLAGGEQFF. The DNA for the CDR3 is TGCAGCGCCCTTCTCCGACTAGCGGGGGGTGAGCAGTTCTTC.

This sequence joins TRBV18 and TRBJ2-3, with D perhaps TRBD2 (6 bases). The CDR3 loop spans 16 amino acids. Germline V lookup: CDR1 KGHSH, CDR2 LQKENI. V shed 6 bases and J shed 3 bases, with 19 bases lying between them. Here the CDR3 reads CASSSWSGGTTDTQYF. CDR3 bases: TGTGCCAGCTCGTCCTGGAGTGGCGGGACGACAGATACGCAGTATTTT.

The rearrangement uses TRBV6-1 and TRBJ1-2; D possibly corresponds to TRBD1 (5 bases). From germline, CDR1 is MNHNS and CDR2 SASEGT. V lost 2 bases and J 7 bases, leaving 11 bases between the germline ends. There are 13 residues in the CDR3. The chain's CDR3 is CASSELGGVGYTF. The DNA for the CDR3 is TGTGCCAGCAGTGAACTGGGAGGGGTTGGCTACACCTTC.

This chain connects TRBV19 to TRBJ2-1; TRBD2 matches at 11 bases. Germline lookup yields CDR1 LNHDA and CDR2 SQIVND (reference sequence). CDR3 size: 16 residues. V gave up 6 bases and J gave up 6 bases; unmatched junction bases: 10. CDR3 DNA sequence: TGTGCCAGTAGCCAGGGGTCTAGCGGGAGGACCAATGAGCAGTTCTTC. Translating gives CASSQGSSGRTNEQFF.

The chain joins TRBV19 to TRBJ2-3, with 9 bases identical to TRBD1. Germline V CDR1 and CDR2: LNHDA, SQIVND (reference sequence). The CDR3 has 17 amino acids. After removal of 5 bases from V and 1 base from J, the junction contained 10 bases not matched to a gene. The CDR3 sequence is CASSSGTGSGGTDTQYF. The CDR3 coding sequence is TGTGCCAGTAGTTCTGGGACAGGGTCAGGGGGCACAGATACGCAGTATTTT. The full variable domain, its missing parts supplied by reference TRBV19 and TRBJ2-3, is DGGITQSPKYLFRKEGQNVTLSCEQNLNHDAMYWYRQDPGQGLRLIYYSQIVNDFQKGDIAEGYSVSREKKESFPLTVTSAQKNPTAFYLCASSSGTGSGGTDTQYFGPGTRLTVL.

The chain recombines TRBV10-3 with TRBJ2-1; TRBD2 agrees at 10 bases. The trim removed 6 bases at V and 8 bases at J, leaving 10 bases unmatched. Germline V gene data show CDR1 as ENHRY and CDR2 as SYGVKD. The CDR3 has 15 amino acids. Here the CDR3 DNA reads TGTGCCATCAGGAGCCAAACTAGCGGGAACGATGAGCAGTTCTTC. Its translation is CAIRSQTSGNDEQFF.

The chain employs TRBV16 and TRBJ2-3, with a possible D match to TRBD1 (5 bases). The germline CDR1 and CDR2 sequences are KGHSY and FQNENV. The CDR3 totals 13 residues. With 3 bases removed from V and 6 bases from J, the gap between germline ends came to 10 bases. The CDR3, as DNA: TGTGCCAGCAGCCAGCAGGGATGGGATACGCAGTATTTT. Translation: CASSQQGWDTQYF.

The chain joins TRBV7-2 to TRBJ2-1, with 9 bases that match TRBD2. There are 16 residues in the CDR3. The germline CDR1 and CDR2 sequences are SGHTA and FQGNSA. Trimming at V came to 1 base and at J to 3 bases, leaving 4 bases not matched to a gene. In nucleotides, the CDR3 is TGTGCCAGCAGCTTAGTTGCGGGAGGGTTCTACAATGAGCAGTTCTTC. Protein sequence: CASSLVAGGFYNEQFF.

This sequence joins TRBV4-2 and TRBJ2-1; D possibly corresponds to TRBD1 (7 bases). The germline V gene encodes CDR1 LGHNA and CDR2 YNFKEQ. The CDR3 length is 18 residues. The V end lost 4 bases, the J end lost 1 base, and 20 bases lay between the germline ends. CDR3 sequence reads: CASSPPIRAGQSYNEQFF. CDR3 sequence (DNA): TGTGCCAGCAGCCCACCCATCAGGGCGGGACAGTCCTACAATGAGCAGTTCTTC.

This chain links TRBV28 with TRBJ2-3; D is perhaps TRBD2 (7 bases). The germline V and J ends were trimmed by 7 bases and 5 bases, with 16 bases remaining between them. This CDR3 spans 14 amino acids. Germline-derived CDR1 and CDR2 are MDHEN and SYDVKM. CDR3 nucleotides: TGTGCCAGCACCCCGGGGGGCCGGGGAGATACGCAGTATTTT. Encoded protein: CASTPGGRGDTQYF. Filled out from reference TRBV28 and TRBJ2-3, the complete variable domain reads DVKVTQSSRYLVKRTGEKVFLECVQDMDHENMFWYRQDPGLGLRLIYFSYDVKMKEKGDIPEGYSVSREKKERFSLILESASTNQTSMYLCASTPGGRGDTQYFGPGTRLTVL.

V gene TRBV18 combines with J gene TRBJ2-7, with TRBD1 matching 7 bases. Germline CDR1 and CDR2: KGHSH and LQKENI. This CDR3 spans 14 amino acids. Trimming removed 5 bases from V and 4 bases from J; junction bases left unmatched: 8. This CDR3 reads CASSSGTDFYEQYF. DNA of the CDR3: TGTGCCAGCTCATCCGGGACAGACTTTTACGAGCAGTACTTC.

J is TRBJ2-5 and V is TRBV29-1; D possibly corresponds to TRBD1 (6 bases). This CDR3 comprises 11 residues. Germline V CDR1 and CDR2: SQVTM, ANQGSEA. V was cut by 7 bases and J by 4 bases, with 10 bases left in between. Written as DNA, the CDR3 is TGCAGCGGTCGAGGGGGAGAGACCCAGTACTTC. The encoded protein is CSGRGGETQYF.

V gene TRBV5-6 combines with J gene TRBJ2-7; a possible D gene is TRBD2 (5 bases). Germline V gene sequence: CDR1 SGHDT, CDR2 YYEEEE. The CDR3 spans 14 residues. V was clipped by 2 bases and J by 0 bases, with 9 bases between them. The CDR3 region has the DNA TGTGCCAGCAGCTTTAAAGGGAGCTCCTACGAGCAGTACTTC. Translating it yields CASSFKGSSYEQYF.

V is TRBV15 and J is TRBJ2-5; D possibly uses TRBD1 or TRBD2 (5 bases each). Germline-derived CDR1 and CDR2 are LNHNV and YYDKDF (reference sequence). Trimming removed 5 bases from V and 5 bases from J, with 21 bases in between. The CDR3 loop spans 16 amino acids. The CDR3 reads CATSLKVGPGRETQYF. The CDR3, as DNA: TGTGCCACCAGCTTGAAAGTGGGACCCGGCCGGGAGACCCAGTACTTC.

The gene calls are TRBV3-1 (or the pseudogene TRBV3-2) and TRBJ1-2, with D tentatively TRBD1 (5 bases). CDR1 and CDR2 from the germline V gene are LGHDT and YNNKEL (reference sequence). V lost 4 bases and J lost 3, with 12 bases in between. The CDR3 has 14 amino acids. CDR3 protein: CASSPYGADYGYTF. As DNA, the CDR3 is TGTGCCAGCAGCCCGTATGGGGCAGACTATGGCTACACCTTC.

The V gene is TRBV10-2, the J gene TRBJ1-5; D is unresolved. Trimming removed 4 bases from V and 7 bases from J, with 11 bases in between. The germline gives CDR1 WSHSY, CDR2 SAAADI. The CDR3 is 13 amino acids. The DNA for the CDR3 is TGCGCCAGCAGTGTGGTGGGTGGACAGCCCCAGCATTTT. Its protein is CASSVVGGQPQHF.

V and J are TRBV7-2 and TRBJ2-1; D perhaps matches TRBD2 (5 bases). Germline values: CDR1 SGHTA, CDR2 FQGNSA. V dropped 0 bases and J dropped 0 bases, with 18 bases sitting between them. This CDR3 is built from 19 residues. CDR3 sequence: CASSLAPEGNSLSYNEQFF. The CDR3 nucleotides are TGTGCCAGCAGCTTAGCTCCTGAGGGCAATTCCCTCTCCTACAATGAGCAGTTCTTC.

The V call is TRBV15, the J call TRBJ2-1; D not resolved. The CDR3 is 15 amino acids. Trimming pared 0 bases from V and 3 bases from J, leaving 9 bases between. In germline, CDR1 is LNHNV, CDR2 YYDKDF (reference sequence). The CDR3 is CATSRDVSDYNEQFF. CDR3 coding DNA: TGTGCCACCAGCAGAGATGTAAGCGACTACAATGAGCAGTTCTTC.

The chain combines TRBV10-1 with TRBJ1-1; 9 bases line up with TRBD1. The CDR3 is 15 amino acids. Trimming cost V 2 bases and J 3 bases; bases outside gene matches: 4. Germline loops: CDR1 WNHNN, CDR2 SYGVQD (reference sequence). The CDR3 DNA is TGCGCCAGCAGTGAGCCCGGACAGGGGCACACTGAAGCTTTCTTT. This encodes CASSEPGQGHTEAFF.

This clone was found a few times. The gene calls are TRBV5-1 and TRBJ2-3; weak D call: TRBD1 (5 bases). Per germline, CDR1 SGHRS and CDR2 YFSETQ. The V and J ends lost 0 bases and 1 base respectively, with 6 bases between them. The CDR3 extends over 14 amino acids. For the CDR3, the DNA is TGCGCCAGCAGCTTGGCCAGGGGCACAGATACGCAGTATTTT. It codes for CASSLARGTDTQYF.

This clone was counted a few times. The CDR3: CASSLFEMGELFF. The CDR3 DNA is TGTGCCAGCAGCTTGTTCGAAATGGGTGAACTGTTTTTT. The rearrangement joins TRBV7-6 to TRBJ1-4; D ambiguous. Trimming left V 3 bases short and J 12 bases short, with 14 bases between. CDR1 and CDR2 from the germline V gene are SGHVS and FNYEAQ. The length of the CDR3 is 13 residues.

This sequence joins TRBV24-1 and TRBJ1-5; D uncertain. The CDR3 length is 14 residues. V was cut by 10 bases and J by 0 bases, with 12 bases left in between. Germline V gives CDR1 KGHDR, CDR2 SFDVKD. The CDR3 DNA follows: TGTGCCACTCATGAAGACGGTAGCAATCAGCCCCAGCATTTT. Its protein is CATHEDGSNQPQHF.